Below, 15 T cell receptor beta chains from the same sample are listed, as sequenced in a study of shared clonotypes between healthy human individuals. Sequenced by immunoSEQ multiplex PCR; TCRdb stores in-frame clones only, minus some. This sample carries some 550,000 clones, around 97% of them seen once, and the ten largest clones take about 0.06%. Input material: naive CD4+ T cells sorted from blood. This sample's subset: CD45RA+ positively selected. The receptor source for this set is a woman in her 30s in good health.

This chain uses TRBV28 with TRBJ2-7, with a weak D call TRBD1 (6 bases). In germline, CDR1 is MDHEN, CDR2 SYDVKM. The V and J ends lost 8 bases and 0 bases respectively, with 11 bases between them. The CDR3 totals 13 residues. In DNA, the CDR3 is TGTGCCAGCGAACAGGGCCCCTCCTACGAGCAGTACTTC. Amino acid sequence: CASEQGPSYEQYF.

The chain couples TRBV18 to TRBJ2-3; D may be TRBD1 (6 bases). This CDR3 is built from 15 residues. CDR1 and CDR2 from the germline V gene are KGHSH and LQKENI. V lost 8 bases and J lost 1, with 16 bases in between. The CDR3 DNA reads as TGTGCCAGCACCCCCAGGGGCAAAGGCACAGATACGCAGTATTTT. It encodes CASTPRGKGTDTQYF. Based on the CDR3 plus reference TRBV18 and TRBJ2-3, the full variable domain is NAGVMQNPRHLVRRRGQEARLRCSPMKGHSHVYWYRQLPEEGLKFMVYLQKENIIDESGMPKERFSAEFPKEGPSILRIQQVVRGDSAAYFCASTPRGKGTDTQYFGPGTRLTVL.

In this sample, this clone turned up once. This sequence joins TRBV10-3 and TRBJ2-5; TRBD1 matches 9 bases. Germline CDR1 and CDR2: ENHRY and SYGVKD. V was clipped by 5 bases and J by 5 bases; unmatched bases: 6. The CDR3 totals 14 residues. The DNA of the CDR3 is TGTGCCATCAGTCCTGGACAGGGGCGGGAGACCCAGTACTTC. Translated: CAISPGQGRETQYF.

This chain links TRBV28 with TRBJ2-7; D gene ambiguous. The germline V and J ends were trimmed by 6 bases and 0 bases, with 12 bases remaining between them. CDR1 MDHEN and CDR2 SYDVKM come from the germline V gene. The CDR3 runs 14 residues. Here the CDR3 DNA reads TGTGCCAGCAGGTGGGCCGAGAGCTCCTACGAGCAGTACTTC. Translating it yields CASRWAESSYEQYF.

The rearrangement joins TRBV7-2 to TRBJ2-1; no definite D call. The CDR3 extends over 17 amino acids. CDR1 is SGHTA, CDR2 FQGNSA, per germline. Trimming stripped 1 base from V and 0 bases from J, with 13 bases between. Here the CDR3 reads CASSLEFIDFSYNEQFF. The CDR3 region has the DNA TGTGCCAGCAGCTTAGAATTCATTGACTTCTCCTACAATGAGCAGTTCTTC. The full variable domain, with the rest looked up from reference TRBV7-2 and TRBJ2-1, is GAGVSQSPSNKVTEKGKDVELRCDPISGHTALYWYRQSLGQGLEFLIYFQGNSAPDKSGLPSDRFSAERTGGSVSTLTIQRTQQEDSAVYLCASSLEFIDFSYNEQFFGPGTRLTVL.

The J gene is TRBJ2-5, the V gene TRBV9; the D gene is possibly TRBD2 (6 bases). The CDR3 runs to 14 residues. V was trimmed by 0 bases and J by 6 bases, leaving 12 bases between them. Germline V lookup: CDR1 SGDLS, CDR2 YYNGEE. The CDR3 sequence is CASSVEIGGKTQYF. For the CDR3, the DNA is TGTGCCAGCAGCGTAGAAATCGGGGGAAAGACCCAGTACTTC.

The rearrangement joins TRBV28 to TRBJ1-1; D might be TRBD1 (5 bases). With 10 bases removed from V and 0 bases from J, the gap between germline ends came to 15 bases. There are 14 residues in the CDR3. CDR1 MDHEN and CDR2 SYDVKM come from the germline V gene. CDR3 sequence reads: CATNRQLMNTEAFF. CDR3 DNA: TGTGCCACCAACAGACAGCTCATGAACACTGAAGCTTTCTTT.

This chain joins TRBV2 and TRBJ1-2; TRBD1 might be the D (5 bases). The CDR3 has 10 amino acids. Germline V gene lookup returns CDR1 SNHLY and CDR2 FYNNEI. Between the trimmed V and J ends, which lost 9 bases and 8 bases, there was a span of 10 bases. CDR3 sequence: CASRTRGYTF. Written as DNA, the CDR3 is TGTGCCAGTCGGACACGAGGCTACACCTTC.

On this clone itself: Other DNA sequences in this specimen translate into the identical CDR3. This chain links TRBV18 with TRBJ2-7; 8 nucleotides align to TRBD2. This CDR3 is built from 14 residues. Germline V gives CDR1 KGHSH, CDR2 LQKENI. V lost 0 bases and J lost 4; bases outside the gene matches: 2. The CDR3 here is CASSPPSGSYEQYF. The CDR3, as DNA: TGTGCCAGCTCACCACCCAGCGGGAGTTACGAGCAGTACTTC.

In DNA, the CDR3 is TGCGCCAGCAGCTTCGCACACTCTGGGGCCAACGTCCTGACTTTC. It translates to CASSFAHSGANVLTF. V is TRBV5-1 and J is TRBJ2-6, with D uncertain. V was cut by 2 bases and J by 0 bases, with 6 bases left in between. Germline CDR1 SGHRS, CDR2 YFSETQ. CDR3 length: 15 amino acids.

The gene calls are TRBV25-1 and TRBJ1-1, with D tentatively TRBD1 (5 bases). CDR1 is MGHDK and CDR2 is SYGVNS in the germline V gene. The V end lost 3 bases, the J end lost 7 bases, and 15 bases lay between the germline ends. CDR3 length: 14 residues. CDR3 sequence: CASSEGGKGSEAFF. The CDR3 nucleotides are TGTGCCAGCAGTGAGGGGGGAAAAGGGAGTGAAGCTTTCTTT. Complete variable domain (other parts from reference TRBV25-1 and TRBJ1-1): EADIYQTPRYLVIGTGKKITLECSQTMGHDKMYWYQQDPGMELHLIHYSYGVNSTEKGDLSSESTVSRIRTEHFPLTLESARPSHTSQYLCASSEGGKGSEAFFGQGTRLTVV.

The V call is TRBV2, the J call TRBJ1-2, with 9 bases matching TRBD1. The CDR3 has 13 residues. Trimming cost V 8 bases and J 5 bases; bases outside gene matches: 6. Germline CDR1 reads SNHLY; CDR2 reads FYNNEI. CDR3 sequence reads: CASSTGGSYGYTF. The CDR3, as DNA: TGTGCCAGCTCCACAGGGGGCTCGTATGGCTACACCTTC. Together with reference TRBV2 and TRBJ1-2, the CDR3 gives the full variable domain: EPEVTQTPSHQVTQMGQEVILRCVPISNHLYFYWYRQILGQKVEFLVSFYNNEISEKSEIFDDQFSVERPDGSNFTLKIRSTKLEDSAMYFCASSTGGSYGYTFGSGTRLTVV.

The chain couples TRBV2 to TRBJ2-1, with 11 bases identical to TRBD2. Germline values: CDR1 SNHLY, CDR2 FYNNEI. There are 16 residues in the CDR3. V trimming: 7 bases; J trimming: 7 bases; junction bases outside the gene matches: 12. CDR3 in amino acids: CASTRLAGGGSNEQFF. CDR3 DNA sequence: TGTGCCAGCACCCGTCTAGCGGGAGGAGGAAGTAATGAGCAGTTCTTC.

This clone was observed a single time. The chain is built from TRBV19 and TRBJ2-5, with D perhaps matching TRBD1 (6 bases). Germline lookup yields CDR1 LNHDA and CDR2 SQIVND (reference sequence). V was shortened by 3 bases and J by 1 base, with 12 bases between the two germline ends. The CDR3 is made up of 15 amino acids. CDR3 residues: CASSMDGQIQETQYF. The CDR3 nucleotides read TGTGCCAGTAGTATGGACGGACAGATCCAAGAGACCCAGTACTTC.

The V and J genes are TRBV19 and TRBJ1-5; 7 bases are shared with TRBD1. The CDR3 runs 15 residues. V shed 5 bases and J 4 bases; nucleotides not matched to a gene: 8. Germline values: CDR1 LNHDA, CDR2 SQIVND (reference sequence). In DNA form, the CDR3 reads TGTGCCAGTAGTTCACGACAGGGAGGAAATCAGCCCCAGCATTTT. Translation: CASSSRQGGNQPQHF.